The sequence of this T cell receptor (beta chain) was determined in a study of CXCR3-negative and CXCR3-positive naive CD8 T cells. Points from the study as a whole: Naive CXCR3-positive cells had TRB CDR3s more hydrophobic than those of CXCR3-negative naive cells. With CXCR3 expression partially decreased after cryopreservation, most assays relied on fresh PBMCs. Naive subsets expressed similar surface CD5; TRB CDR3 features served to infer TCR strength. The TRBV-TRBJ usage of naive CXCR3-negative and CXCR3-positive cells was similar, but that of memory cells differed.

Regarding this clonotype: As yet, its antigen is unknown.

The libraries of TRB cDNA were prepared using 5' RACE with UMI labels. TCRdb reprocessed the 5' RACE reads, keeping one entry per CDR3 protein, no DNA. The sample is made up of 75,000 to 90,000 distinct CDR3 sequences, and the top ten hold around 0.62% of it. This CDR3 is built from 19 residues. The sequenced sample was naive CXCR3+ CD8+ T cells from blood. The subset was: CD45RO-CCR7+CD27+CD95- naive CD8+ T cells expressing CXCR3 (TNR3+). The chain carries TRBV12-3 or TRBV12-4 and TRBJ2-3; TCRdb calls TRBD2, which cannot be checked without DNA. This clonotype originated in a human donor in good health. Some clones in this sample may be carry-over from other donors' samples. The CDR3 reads CASSQRWGLPPHSADTQYF.